Sequencing of this T cell receptor beta chain was carried out in a study of cytomegalovirus exposure and HLA in healthy donors. The PCR contained 60 Vbeta and 13 Jbeta primers. Assay: immunoSEQ multiplex PCR; the TCRdb copy retains only in-frame clones and omits some. This table holds roughly 100,000 clones, around 67% found once. The CDR3 spans 13 residues. The germline V gene encodes CDR1 SNHLY and CDR2 FYNNEI. Trimming pared 8 bases from V and 0 bases from J, leaving 8 bases between. The sequenced material came from PBMCs. The chain links TRBV2 to TRBJ1-5; D not resolved. The origin of this receptor is a woman between 50 and 59 years old in good health and CMV-seronegative. Here the CDR3 DNA reads TGTGCCAGCCTTCTGAGTAGCAATCAGCCCCAGCATTTT. Residues: CASLLSSNQPQHF.